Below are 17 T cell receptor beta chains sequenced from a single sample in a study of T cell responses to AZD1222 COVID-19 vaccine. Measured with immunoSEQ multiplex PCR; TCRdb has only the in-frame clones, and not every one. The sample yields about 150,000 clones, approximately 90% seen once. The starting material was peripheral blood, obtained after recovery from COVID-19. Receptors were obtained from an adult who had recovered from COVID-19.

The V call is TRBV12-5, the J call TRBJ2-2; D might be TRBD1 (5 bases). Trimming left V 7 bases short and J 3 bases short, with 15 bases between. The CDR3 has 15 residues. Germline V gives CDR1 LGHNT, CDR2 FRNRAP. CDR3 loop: CASALDRGDTGELFF. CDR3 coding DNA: TGTGCTAGTGCCCTCGATAGGGGCGACACCGGGGAGCTGTTTTTT.

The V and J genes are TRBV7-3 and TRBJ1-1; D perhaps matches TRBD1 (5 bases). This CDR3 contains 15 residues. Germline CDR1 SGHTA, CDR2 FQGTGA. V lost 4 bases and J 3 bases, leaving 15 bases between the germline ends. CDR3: CASSSGLSFDTEAFF. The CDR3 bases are TGTGCCAGCAGCTCGGGACTATCCTTCGACACTGAAGCTTTCTTT.

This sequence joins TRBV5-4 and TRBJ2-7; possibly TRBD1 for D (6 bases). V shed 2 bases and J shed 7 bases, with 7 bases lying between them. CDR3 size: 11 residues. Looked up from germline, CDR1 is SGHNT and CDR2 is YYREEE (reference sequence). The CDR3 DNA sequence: TGTGCCAGCAGCTTACAGGGAGAGCAGTACTTC. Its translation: CASSLQGEQYF.

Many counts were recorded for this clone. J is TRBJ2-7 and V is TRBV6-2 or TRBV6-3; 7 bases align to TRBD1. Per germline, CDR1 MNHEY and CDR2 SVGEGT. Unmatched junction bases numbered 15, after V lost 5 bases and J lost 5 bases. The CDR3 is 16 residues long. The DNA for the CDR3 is TGTGCCAGCAGTGTAGAGGAGACAGGGATGGTGAACGAGCAGTACTTC. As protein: CASSVEETGMVNEQYF.

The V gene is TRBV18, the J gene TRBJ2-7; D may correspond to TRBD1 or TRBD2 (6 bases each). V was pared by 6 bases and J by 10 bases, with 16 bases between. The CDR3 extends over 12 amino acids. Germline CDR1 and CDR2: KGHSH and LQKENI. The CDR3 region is CASSLEEGGQYF. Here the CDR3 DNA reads TGTGCCAGCTCCCTCGAGGAGGGGGGCCAGTACTTC. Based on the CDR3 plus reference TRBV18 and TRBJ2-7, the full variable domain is NAGVMQNPRHLVRRRGQEARLRCSPMKGHSHVYWYRQLPEEGLKFMVYLQKENIIDESGMPKERFSAEFPKEGPSILRIQQVVRGDSAAYFCASSLEEGGQYFGPGTRLTVT.

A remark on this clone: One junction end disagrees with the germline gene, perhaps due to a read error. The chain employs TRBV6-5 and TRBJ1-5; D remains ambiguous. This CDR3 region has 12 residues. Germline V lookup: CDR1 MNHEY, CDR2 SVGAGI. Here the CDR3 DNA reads TGTGCCAGCGGTAGGGATCGGGAGGCTAGAGGTTTT. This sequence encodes CASGRDREARGF.

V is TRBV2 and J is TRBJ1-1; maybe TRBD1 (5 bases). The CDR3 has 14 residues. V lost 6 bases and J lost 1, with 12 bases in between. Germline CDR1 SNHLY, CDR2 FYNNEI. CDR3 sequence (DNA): TGTGCCAGCAGCGATCAGGGAGAGAACACTGAAGCTTTCTTT. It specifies CASSDQGENTEAFF.

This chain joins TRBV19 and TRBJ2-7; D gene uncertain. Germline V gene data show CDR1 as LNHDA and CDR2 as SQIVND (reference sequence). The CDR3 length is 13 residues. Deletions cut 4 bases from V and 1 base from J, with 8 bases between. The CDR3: CASSTLNSYEQYF. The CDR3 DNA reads TGTGCCAGTAGTACCCTAAATTCCTACGAGCAGTACTTC. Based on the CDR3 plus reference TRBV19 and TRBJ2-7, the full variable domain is DGGITQSPKYLFRKEGQNVTLSCEQNLNHDAMYWYRQDPGQGLRLIYYSQIVNDFQKGDIAEGYSVSREKKESFPLTVTSAQKNPTAFYLCASSTLNSYEQYFGPGTRLTVT.

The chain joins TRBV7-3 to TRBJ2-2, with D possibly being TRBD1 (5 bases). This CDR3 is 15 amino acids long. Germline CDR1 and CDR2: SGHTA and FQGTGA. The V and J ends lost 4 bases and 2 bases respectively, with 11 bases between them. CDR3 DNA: TGTGCCAGCAGCTCAAGGGGTTCTAACACCGGGGAGCTGTTTTTT. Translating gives CASSSRGSNTGELFF.

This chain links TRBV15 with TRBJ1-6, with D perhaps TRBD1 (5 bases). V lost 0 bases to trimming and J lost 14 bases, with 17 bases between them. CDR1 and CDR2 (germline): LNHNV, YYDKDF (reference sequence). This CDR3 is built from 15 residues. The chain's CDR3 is CATSREREGLPALHF. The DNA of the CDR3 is TGTGCCACCAGCAGAGAGAGGGAGGGGCTTCCAGCCCTCCACTTT.

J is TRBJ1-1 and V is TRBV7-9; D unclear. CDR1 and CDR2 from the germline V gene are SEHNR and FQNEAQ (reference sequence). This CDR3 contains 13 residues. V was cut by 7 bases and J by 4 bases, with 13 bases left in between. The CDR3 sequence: CASTTPAFTEAFF. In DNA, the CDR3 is TGTGCCAGCACCACGCCGGCCTTCACTGAAGCTTTCTTT.

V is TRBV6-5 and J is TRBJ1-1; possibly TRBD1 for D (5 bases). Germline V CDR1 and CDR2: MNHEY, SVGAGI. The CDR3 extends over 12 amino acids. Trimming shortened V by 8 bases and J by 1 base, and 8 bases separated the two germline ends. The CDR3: CASQQENTEAFF. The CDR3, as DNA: TGTGCCAGCCAACAGGAGAACACTGAAGCTTTCTTT.

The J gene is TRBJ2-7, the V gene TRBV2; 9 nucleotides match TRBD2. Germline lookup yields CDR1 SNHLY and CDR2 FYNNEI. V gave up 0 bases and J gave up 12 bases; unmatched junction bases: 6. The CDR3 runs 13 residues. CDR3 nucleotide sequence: TGTGCCAGCAGTGAAGCGCGGGGGGGCGCGAGGTACTTC. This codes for CASSEARGGARYF.

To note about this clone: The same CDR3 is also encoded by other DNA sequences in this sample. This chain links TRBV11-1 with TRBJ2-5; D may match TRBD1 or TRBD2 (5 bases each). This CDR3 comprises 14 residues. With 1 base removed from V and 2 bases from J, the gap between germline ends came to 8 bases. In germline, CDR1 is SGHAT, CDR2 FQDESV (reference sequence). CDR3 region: CASSLVWGQETQYF. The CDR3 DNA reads TGTGCCAGCAGCTTAGTTTGGGGGCAAGAGACCCAGTACTTC.

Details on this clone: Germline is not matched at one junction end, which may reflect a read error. CDR3 bases: TGTGCCATCAGTGAAGAGGGGCGGGGGAACCCTGAAGCTTTCTTT. Protein: CAISEEGRGNPEAFF. The rearrangement uses TRBV10-3 and TRBJ1-1; a weak D match, TRBD1 (5 bases). CDR3 size: 15 residues. Per germline, CDR1 ENHRY and CDR2 SYGVKD.

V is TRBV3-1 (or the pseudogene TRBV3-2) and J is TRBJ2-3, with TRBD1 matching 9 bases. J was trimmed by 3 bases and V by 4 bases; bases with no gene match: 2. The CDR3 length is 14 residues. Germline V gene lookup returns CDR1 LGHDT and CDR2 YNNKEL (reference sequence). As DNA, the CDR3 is TGTGCCAGCAGCCTGGACAGGGGAACAGATACGCAGTATTTT. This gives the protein CASSLDRGTDTQYF.

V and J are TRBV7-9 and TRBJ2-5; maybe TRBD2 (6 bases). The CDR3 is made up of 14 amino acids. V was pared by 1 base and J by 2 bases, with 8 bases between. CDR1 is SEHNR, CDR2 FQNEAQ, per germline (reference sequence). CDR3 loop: CASSLGLAQETQYF. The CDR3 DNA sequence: TGTGCCAGCAGCTTAGGTCTAGCGCAAGAGACCCAGTACTTC.